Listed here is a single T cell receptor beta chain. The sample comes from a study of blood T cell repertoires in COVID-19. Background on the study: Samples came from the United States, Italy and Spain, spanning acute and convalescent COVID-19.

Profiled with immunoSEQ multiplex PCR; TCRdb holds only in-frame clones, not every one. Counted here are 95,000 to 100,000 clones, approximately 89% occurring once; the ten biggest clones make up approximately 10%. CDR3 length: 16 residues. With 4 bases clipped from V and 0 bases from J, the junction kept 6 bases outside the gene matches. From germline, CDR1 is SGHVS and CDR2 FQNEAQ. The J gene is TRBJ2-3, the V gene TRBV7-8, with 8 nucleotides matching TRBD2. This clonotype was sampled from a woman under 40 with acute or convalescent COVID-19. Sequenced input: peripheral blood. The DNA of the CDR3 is TGTGCCAGCAGCTACTCGGGGGGGCGGAGCACAGATACGCAGTATTTT. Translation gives CASSYSGGRSTDTQYF.